This TCR beta chain was found in a study of cytomegalovirus exposure and HLA in healthy donors. The overall study: Out of 150 million to 200 million T cells, an earlier analysis found around 110 million unique TCR beta sequences in total. Findings and caveats of the study: Clonal expansion, a later analysis showed, was greater in HLA-associated TCR beta chains than in equally common others. Most CMV-associated TCR beta chains appeared HLA-restricted in a later analysis. CMV serostatus was the only immune exposure information that was available.

The CDR3 runs 14 residues. Germline-derived CDR1 and CDR2 are GTSNPN and SVGIG (reference sequence). Trimming took off 3 bases at V and 4 bases at J, with 13 bases between the two ends. Concerning this clone itself: Its specificity is not known.

The PCR was carried out with 60 Vbeta primers and 13 Jbeta primers. The assay was immunoSEQ multiplex PCR, and TCRdb's table has in-frame clones only and misses some. The repertoire table contains fewer than 60,000 clones. The sequencing sample was made of PBMCs. The source is a woman in her thirties in good health and CMV-seropositive. J is TRBJ1-3 and V is TRBV30; possible D gene TRBD1, 5 bases. The CDR3: CAWSHAQGGNTIYF. The CDR3 bases are TGTGCCTGGAGCCACGCGCAGGGAGGAAACACCATATATTTT.